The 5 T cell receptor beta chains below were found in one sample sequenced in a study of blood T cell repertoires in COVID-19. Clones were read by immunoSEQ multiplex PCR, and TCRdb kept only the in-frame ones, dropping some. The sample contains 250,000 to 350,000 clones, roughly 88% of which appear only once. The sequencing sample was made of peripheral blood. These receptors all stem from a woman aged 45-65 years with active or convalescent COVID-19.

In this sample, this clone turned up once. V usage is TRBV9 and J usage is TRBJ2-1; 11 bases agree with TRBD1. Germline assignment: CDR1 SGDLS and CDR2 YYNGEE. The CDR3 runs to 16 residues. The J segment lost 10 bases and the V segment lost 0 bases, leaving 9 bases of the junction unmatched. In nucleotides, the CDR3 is TGTGCCAGCAGCGTAGTTGGGACAGGGGGAACCGGGGAGCAGTTCTTC. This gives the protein CASSVVGTGGTGEQFF. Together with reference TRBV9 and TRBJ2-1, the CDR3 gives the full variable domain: DSGVTQTPKHLITATGQRVTLRCSPRSGDLSVYWYQQSLDQGLQFLIQYYNGEERAKGNILERFSAQQFPDLHSELNLSSLELGDSALYFCASSVVGTGGTGEQFFGPGTRLTVL.

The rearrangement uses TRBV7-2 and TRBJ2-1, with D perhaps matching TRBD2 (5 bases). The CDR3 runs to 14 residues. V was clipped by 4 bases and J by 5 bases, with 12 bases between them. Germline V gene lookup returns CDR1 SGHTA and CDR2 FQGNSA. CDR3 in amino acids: CASSSPTINNEQFF. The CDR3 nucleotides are TGTGCCAGCAGCTCCCCGACTATAAACAATGAGCAGTTCTTC.

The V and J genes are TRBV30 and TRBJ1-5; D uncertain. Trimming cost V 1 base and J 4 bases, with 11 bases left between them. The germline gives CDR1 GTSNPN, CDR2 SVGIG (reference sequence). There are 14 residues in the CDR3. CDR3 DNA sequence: TGTGCCTGGAGTGGGGCATCATGGAATCAGCCCCAGCATTTT. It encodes CAWSGASWNQPQHF.

CDR3 sequence: CSAKGQLEAFF. CDR3 coding DNA: TGCAGTGCTAAGGGACAGCTTGAAGCTTTCTTT. The gene calls are TRBV20-1 and TRBJ1-1, with 7 bases aligning to TRBD1. CDR1 and CDR2 (germline): DFQATT, SNEGSKA (reference sequence). Trimming at V came to 4 bases and at J to 7 bases, leaving 3 bases not matched to a gene. The length of the CDR3 is 11 residues.

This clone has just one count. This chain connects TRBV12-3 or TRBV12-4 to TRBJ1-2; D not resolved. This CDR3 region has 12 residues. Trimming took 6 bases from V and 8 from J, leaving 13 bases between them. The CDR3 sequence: CASSETPGGYTF. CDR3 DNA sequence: TGTGCCAGCAGCGAGACCCCCGGGGGCTACACCTTC.